The clone carrying this TCR beta chain has ten or more counts. The target antigen is unknown. Researchers tagged individual cDNA molecules with unique molecular identifiers. MiXCR was run by TCRdb on the 5' RACE reads, yielding one entry per CDR3 protein. The repertoire holds about 49,000 distinct CDR3 sequences, around 6.5% seen once, with less than 3.5% in the top ten. This sample stems from a study of early T cells in non-severe SARS-CoV-2 infection. Turning to the study itself: Unsorted whole blood bulk RNA was sequenced, with unpaired chains. Study-wide points: The study's VDJdb matching favored anti-spike CD8 responses and missed private and CD4 specificities.

With 5 bases clipped from V and 1 base from J, the junction kept 8 bases outside the gene matches. Germline V gene data show CDR1 as SGHVS and CDR2 as FQNEAQ. The CDR3 sequence is 15 residues long. The sequence was collected from an adult who was a healthcare worker with PCR-confirmed SARS-CoV-2 infection or an uninfected control (not recorded which). The sequences come from whole blood, collected at baseline. The chain combines TRBV7-8 with TRBJ2-7; TRBD1 aligns across 7 bases. CDR3 in amino acids: CASSETGTESYEQYF. The CDR3 nucleotides are TGTGCCAGCAGCGAAACCGGGACAGAGTCCTACGAGCAGTACTTC.